This T cell receptor beta chain is drawn from a study of beta chain features in type 1 diabetes. The CDR3 spans 15 residues. The V gene's germline CDR1 is LGHNA and CDR2 YNFKEQ. With 0 bases clipped from V and 1 base from J, the junction kept 3 bases outside the gene matches. This clone has a handful of counts. The same CDR3 also results from other DNA sequences found in this sample. Expressed TCRB transcripts were sequenced after all isolated RNA was converted to cDNA. This table comes from immunoSEQ multiplex PCR, and its TCRdb copy is limited to in-frame clones, with some not included. The sample holds around 500,000 clones, approximately 28% seen once.

Sequencing was performed on naive CD4+ T cells from blood. The genes are TRBV4-2 and TRBJ2-7, with 7 bases fitting TRBD1. This clonotype was sampled from a man between 18 and 35 years old in good health. CDR3 protein: CASSQDNRGSYEQYF. In DNA, the CDR3 is TGTGCCAGCAGCCAAGATAACAGGGGATCCTACGAGCAGTACTTC.